Listed below are T cell receptor beta chains from one sample, sequenced in a study of blood T cell repertoires in COVID-19. Clones were sequenced by immunoSEQ multiplex PCR, and TCRdb holds only the in-frame ones, with some missing. The data hold some 240,000 clones, with about 87% observed a single time. The sample comprised PBMCs or T cells enriched from blood (not recorded which). The source is a woman aged 40 to 50 who had been exposed to COVID-19. Each CDR3 is given with its conserved first and last residue. D genes are given only for firm matches. Not every row has a clone size; where given, it reads once, few, many or a size class.

abundance: -
v_gene: TRBV6-5
d_gene: -
j_gene: TRBJ1-3
CDR3nt: TGTGCCAGCACCGAAAGGAGAGTGTCTGGAAACACCATATATTTT
CDR3aa: CASTERRVSGNTIYF

abundance: -
v_gene: TRBV19
d_gene: -
j_gene: TRBJ1-1
CDR3nt: TGTGCCAGTAGGCGAGATAGCACTGAAGCTTTCTTT
CDR3aa: CASRRDSTEAFF

abundance: -
v_gene: TRBV9
d_gene: -
j_gene: TRBJ1-1
CDR3nt: TGTGCCAGCAGCGTAGTATTTGAGGGAGTAGCTTTCTTT
CDR3aa: CASSVVFEGVAFF

abundance: -
v_gene: TRBV27
d_gene: TRBD1
j_gene: TRBJ1-6
CDR3nt: TGTGCCAGCAGCCAATTTCCGGGACAGGGGGCGAATTCACCCCTCCACTTT
CDR3aa: CASSQFPGQGANSPLHF

abundance: -
v_gene: TRBV28
d_gene: TRBD1
j_gene: TRBJ1-4
CDR3nt: TGTGCCAGCAGTTCAACCCCAGGGGGCGAAAAACTGTTTTTT
CDR3aa: CASSSTPGGEKLFF

abundance: -
v_gene: TRBV27
d_gene: TRBD1
j_gene: TRBJ1-4
CDR3nt: TGTGCCAGCAGTTCCACAGGGGTCCATAAACTGTTTTTT
CDR3aa: CASSSTGVHKLFF

abundance: -
v_gene: TRBV7-6
d_gene: -
j_gene: TRBJ1-2
CDR3nt: TGTGCCAGCAGCTTAACAGACTATGGCTACACCTTC
CDR3aa: CASSLTDYGYTF

abundance: -
v_gene: TRBV5-1
d_gene: TRBD1
j_gene: TRBJ1-4
CDR3nt: TGCGCCAGCGGGGACAGTGAAAAACTGTTTTTT
CDR3aa: CASGDSEKLFF

abundance: -
v_gene: TRBV15
d_gene: -
j_gene: TRBJ1-5
CDR3nt: TGTGCCACCAGCAAGGTCCGGGACAACAATCAGCCCCAGCATTTT
CDR3aa: CATSKVRDNNQPQHF

abundance: -
v_gene: TRBV18
d_gene: -
j_gene: TRBJ1-4
CDR3nt: TGTGCCAGCTCACTCGCGGACAGAACCTTTGAAAAACTGTTTTTT
CDR3aa: CASSLADRTFEKLFF

abundance: -
v_gene: TRBV28
d_gene: TRBD1
j_gene: TRBJ2-7
CDR3nt: TGTGCCAGCAGCTCATCCGGGACAGGGGATTACGAGCAGTACTTC
CDR3aa: CASSSSGTGDYEQYF

abundance: few
v_gene: TRBV3-1/TRBV3-2
d_gene: TRBD1
j_gene: TRBJ1-5
CDR3nt: TGTGCCAGCAGCCCCGGACAGGTTTCAAGCAATCAGCCCCAGCATTTT
CDR3aa: CASSPGQVSSNQPQHF

abundance: -
v_gene: TRBV27
d_gene: -
j_gene: TRBJ2-7
CDR3nt: TGTGCCAGCAGTTACAGGGGAGGAGAGCAGTACTTC
CDR3aa: CASSYRGGEQYF

abundance: -
v_gene: TRBV7-9
d_gene: -
j_gene: TRBJ1-6
CDR3nt: TGTGCCAGCAGCCCGGACAGAGAGAATTCACCCCTCCACTTT
CDR3aa: CASSPDRENSPLHF

abundance: -
v_gene: TRBV13
d_gene: -
j_gene: TRBJ1-5
CDR3nt: TGTGCCAGCAGTTCCACAGGAAGCAATCAGCCCCAGCATTTT
CDR3aa: CASSSTGSNQPQHF

abundance: -
v_gene: TRBV25-1
d_gene: -
j_gene: TRBJ2-5
CDR3nt: TGTGCCAGCAGTGAACCGGGACTGGGGACCCAGTACTTC
CDR3aa: CASSEPGLGTQYF

abundance: few
v_gene: TRBV7-9
d_gene: -
j_gene: TRBJ2-1
CDR3nt: TGTGCCAGCAGCTCATATGTGGGGGGTCACTACAATGAGCAGTTCTTC
CDR3aa: CASSSYVGGHYNEQFF

abundance: -
v_gene: TRBV11-2
d_gene: TRBD1
j_gene: TRBJ1-2
CDR3nt: TGTGCCAGCAGCTTAGGTGCAGGGGGCGTCAACTATGGCTACACCTTC
CDR3aa: CASSLGAGGVNYGYTF

abundance: -
v_gene: TRBV24-1
d_gene: -
j_gene: TRBJ2-6
CDR3nt: TGTGCCACCAGTAAGACAGGAGGCTCTGGGGCCAACGTCCTGACTTTC
CDR3aa: CATSKTGGSGANVLTF

abundance: -
v_gene: TRBV11-3
d_gene: -
j_gene: TRBJ1-1
CDR3nt: TGTGCCAGCAGCTTAGGGGAGCCCGGGCTGGCTGAAGCTTTCTTT
CDR3aa: CASSLGEPGLAEAFF

abundance: -
v_gene: TRBV4-3
d_gene: TRBD1
j_gene: TRBJ2-1
CDR3nt: TGCGCCAGCAGCCATGTGACAGGGGTAGTAGGGAACGCGTACAATGAGCAGTTCTTC
CDR3aa: CASSHVTGVVGNAYNEQFF

abundance: -
v_gene: TRBV7-9
d_gene: -
j_gene: TRBJ2-5
CDR3nt: TGTGCCAGCAGCTTAGATAGTGGGAGAGAGACCCAGTACTTC
CDR3aa: CASSLDSGRETQYF

abundance: -
v_gene: TRBV18
d_gene: -
j_gene: TRBJ2-1
CDR3nt: TGTGCCAGCTCACCACCGTGGGGGGGCGGGTACAATGAGCAGTTCTTC
CDR3aa: CASSPPWGGGYNEQFF

abundance: -
v_gene: TRBV5-6
d_gene: TRBD2
j_gene: TRBJ2-1
CDR3nt: TGTGCCAGCAGCTCCCAGCCACTAACTAGCGGGGGAATCTTC
CDR3aa: CASSSQPLTSGGIF

abundance: -
v_gene: TRBV3-1/TRBV3-2
d_gene: -
j_gene: TRBJ2-7
CDR3nt: TGTGCCAGCAGCCCCCGTGACAAAGCATACTACGAGCAGTACTTC
CDR3aa: CASSPRDKAYYEQYF

abundance: -
v_gene: TRBV5-8
d_gene: -
j_gene: TRBJ2-1
CDR3nt: TGTGCCAGCAGCTTACCTTCTGGGGGGTTCGGAAACTACAATGAGCAGTTCTTC
CDR3aa: CASSLPSGGFGNYNEQFF

abundance: -
v_gene: TRBV10-3
d_gene: -
j_gene: TRBJ2-6
CDR3nt: TGTGCCATCAGCCGGGACATAAATCCTGGGGCCAACGTCCTGACTTTC
CDR3aa: CAISRDINPGANVLTF

abundance: -
v_gene: TRBV6-2/TRBV6-3
d_gene: -
j_gene: TRBJ1-5
CDR3nt: TGTGCCAGCAGTTACTCCTCCAGGGCAAATCAGCCCCAGCATTTT
CDR3aa: CASSYSSRANQPQHF

abundance: -
v_gene: TRBV12-3/TRBV12-4
d_gene: -
j_gene: TRBJ2-3
CDR3nt: TGTGCCAGCAGAAATCCGGGGGATACGCAGTATTTT
CDR3aa: CASRNPGDTQYF

abundance: few
v_gene: TRBV20-1
d_gene: -
j_gene: TRBJ1-1
CDR3nt: TGCAGTGCTCCCAAGGAGACTGAAGCTTTCTTT
CDR3aa: CSAPKETEAFF

abundance: -
v_gene: TRBV19
d_gene: -
j_gene: TRBJ1-2
CDR3nt: TGTGCCAGCAGGGACACCGGTTATGGCTACACCTTC
CDR3aa: CASRDTGYGYTF

abundance: -
v_gene: TRBV4-1
d_gene: TRBD1
j_gene: TRBJ1-3
CDR3nt: TGCGCCAGCAGCCAAGATGGCGTAGGCAGGGGGCCTGGAAACACCATATATTTT
CDR3aa: CASSQDGVGRGPGNTIYF